Following are 26 T cell receptor beta chains from one sample sequenced in a study of control samples from healthy donors and cancer patients. Profiled with immunoSEQ multiplex PCR; TCRdb holds only in-frame clones, not every one. Counted here are about 89,000 clones, 85% occurring once; the ten biggest clones make up 2% to 2.5%. The specimen was blood. The receptors shown here come from a woman aged 40 to 50 in good health.

The rearrangement joins TRBV7-9 to TRBJ2-5, with 11 nucleotides matching TRBD1. The V gene's germline CDR1 is SEHNR and CDR2 FQNEAQ (reference sequence). With 5 bases clipped from V and 5 bases from J, the junction kept 7 bases outside the gene matches. The length of the CDR3 is 15 residues. The DNA for the CDR3 is TGTGCCAGCAGCAGCGGGACAGGGGGTCGGGAGACCCAGTACTTC. Its translation: CASSSGTGGRETQYF.

The chain combines TRBV6-5 with TRBJ1-2; TRBD1 matches 7 bases. CDR3 length: 15 residues. J gave up 1 base and V 8 bases, and 10 bases lay outside the gene matches. Germline V gives CDR1 MNHEY, CDR2 SVGAGI. The CDR3 nucleotides read TGTGCCAGCCGACAGGCCAGGGGGAGTAACTATGGCTACACCTTC. It is translated as CASRQARGSNYGYTF.

The chain couples TRBV5-1 to TRBJ2-5; the D is unclear. Germline values: CDR1 SGHRS, CDR2 YFSETQ. This CDR3 is 13 amino acids long. The V and J ends lost 2 bases and 4 bases respectively, with 9 bases between them. For the CDR3, the DNA is TGCGCCAGCAGCTTAAGTTTGGCAGAGACCCAGTACTTC. Translated: CASSLSLAETQYF.

Concerning this clone itself: Other DNA sequences of this sample code for an identical CDR3. This chain links TRBV11-3 with TRBJ1-6, with 10 positions matching TRBD1. There are 14 residues in the CDR3. The germline CDR1 and CDR2 sequences are SGHNT and YENEEA. With V trimmed by 4 bases and J by 7 bases, 1 base remained unmatched. DNA of the CDR3: TGTGCCAGCAGCTCGGGACAGGGGAATTCACCCCTCCACTTT. The encoded protein is CASSSGQGNSPLHF.

The rearrangement uses TRBV10-3 and TRBJ1-3, with D possibly matching TRBD1 (6 bases). This CDR3 comprises 15 residues. Germline V gene data show CDR1 as ENHRY and CDR2 as SYGVKD. Between the trimmed V and J ends, which lost 5 bases and 4 bases, there was a span of 15 bases. The CDR3 DNA is TGTGCCATCAGTAGGGGGAGGGGGTACGGAAACACCATATATTTT. It translates to CAISRGRGYGNTIYF.

This clone has a count of ten or more. The chain employs TRBV6-5 and TRBJ1-6, with 10 bases aligning to TRBD1. This CDR3 has 15 residues. The V segment lost 6 bases and the J segment 7 bases; nucleotides outside the gene matches: 6. The V gene's germline CDR1 is MNHEY and CDR2 SVGAGI. For the CDR3, the DNA is TGTGCCAGCAGACTGACAGGGGGCATCAATTCACCCCTCCACTTT. This codes for CASRLTGGINSPLHF.

The chain links TRBV29-1 to TRBJ1-2, with D maybe TRBD1 (5 bases). Trimming stripped 4 bases from V and 4 bases from J, with 10 bases between. The germline CDR1 and CDR2 sequences are SQVTM and ANQGSEA. This CDR3 is built from 12 residues. The chain's CDR3 is CSVVRQTYGYTF. The CDR3 DNA reads TGCAGCGTTGTCCGACAGACCTATGGCTACACCTTC.

J is TRBJ1-2 and V is TRBV12-5; 8 bases map to TRBD1. J was trimmed by 1 base and V by 1 base; bases with no gene match: 8. The germline V gene encodes CDR1 LGHNT and CDR2 FRNRAP. CDR3 length: 17 residues. The CDR3 nucleotides read TGTGCTAGTGGTTTGGGGACCGGGACAGGCCTTAACTATGGCTACACCTTC. It specifies CASGLGTGTGLNYGYTF.

The chain links TRBV9 to TRBJ1-4; D gene uncertain. The germline CDR1 and CDR2 sequences are SGDLS and YYNGEE. The CDR3 has 13 amino acids. V was clipped by 6 bases and J by 0 bases, with 6 bases between them. The CDR3 bases are TGTGCCAGCACTGGGCCAACTAATGAAAAACTGTTTTTT. This translates into CASTGPTNEKLFF.

This sequence joins TRBV19 and TRBJ2-6; TRBD2 is a possible D gene (6 bases). Germline V gene sequence: CDR1 LNHDA, CDR2 SQIVND (reference sequence). CDR3 length: 16 residues. The V gene lost 5 bases and the J gene lost 0 bases, with 11 bases spanning the gap. CDR3 DNA: TGTGCCAGTAGTTTGGGACTGTACTCTGGGGCCAACGTCCTGACTTTC. The encoded protein is CASSLGLYSGANVLTF.

The chain has TRBV27 and TRBJ2-7; TRBD1 matches 7 bases. CDR3 length: 15 residues. V was clipped by 0 bases and J by 3 bases; unmatched bases: 5. Per germline, CDR1 MNHEY and CDR2 SMNVEV (reference sequence). CDR3 DNA: TGTGCCAGCAGTTTATCCAGACAGGGTGACTACGAGCAGTACTTC. Amino acid sequence: CASSLSRQGDYEQYF.

The CDR3 loop is CASSAEGSTDTQYF. CDR3 DNA sequence: TGTGCCAGCAGCGCGGAGGGGAGCACAGATACGCAGTATTTT. The chain is built from TRBV9 and TRBJ2-3, with D possibly matching TRBD2 (6 bases). From germline, CDR1 is SGDLS and CDR2 YYNGEE. The CDR3 is made up of 14 amino acids. V was pared by 3 bases and J by 0 bases, with 8 bases between.

V usage is TRBV6-4 and J usage is TRBJ2-2; D might be TRBD1 (5 bases). Deletions cut 4 bases from V and 0 bases from J, with 9 bases between. CDR3 length equals 15 residues. Germline CDR1 MRHNA, CDR2 SNTAGT. CDR3 nucleotide sequence: TGTGCCAGCAGTGTGACAGACACGAACACCGGGGAGCTGTTTTTT. Encoded protein: CASSVTDTNTGELFF.

There are a few counts of this clone. V is TRBV19 and J is TRBJ1-2, with D perhaps TRBD1 (5 bases). V was trimmed by 3 bases and J by 4 bases, leaving 21 bases between them. Germline V gives CDR1 LNHDA, CDR2 SQIVND (reference sequence). The CDR3 extends over 17 amino acids. CDR3 nucleotide sequence: TGTGCCAGTAGTATCGATCGGGGCTGGGATGGGCCCTATGGCTACACCTTC. It is translated as CASSIDRGWDGPYGYTF.

CDR3 amino acids: CATSDFDNEQFF. DNA for the CDR3: TGTGCCACCAGTGATTTTGACAATGAGCAGTTCTTC. The chain is built from TRBV24-1 and TRBJ2-1; D is unresolved. From germline, CDR1 is KGHDR and CDR2 SFDVKD. Trimming removed 1 base at V and 5 bases at J, with 2 bases between. The CDR3 has 12 amino acids.

The chain has TRBV18 and TRBJ2-3; D unclear. This CDR3 region has 13 residues. V was trimmed by 3 bases and J by 4 bases, leaving 8 bases between them. From germline, CDR1 is KGHSH and CDR2 LQKENI. For the CDR3, the DNA is TGTGCCAGCTCACCGAAGATAGCAGATACGCAGTATTTT. It is translated as CASSPKIADTQYF. The full variable domain, in which reference TRBV18 and TRBJ2-3 provide the parts outside the CDR3, is NAGVMQNPRHLVRRRGQEARLRCSPMKGHSHVYWYRQLPEEGLKFMVYLQKENIIDESGMPKERFSAEFPKEGPSILRIQQVVRGDSAAYFCASSPKIADTQYFGPGTRLTVL.

The chain recombines TRBV18 with TRBJ2-2; 10 positions match TRBD2. V was clipped by 3 bases and J by 4 bases; unmatched bases: 5. Germline CDR1 and CDR2: KGHSH and LQKENI. This CDR3 is 16 amino acids long. The CDR3 region is CASSPLAGATTGELFF. The CDR3 region has the DNA TGTGCCAGCTCACCTCTAGCGGGGGCGACCACCGGGGAGCTGTTTTTT.

This clone has just a few counts. This chain uses TRBV19 with TRBJ1-1, with 7 bases aligning to TRBD1. The CDR3 totals 15 residues. The ends lost 1 base at V and 1 base at J; junction bases unmatched: 3. CDR1 is LNHDA, CDR2 SQIVND, per germline (reference sequence). CDR3 region: CASSIAGTANTEAFF. The CDR3 DNA sequence: TGTGCCAGTAGTATAGCGGGGACAGCGAACACTGAAGCTTTCTTT.

The chain has TRBV27 and TRBJ1-4; D unresolved. Trimming pared 1 base from V and 8 bases from J, leaving 11 bases between. Germline V CDR1 and CDR2: MNHEY, SMNVEV (reference sequence). The CDR3 extends over 14 amino acids. As DNA, the CDR3 is TGTGCCAGCAGTTTATTCGGCGTTCCCGAAAAACTGTTTTTT. It encodes CASSLFGVPEKLFF.

This chain uses TRBV18 with TRBJ1-3, with unresolved D. Germline lookup yields CDR1 KGHSH and CDR2 LQKENI. Trimming removed 3 bases from V and 0 bases from J, with 12 bases in between. The CDR3 length is 16 residues. CDR3 region: CASSPQKAFSGNTIYF. The DNA for the CDR3 is TGTGCCAGCTCACCCCAGAAGGCGTTCTCTGGAAACACCATATATTTT.

This clone has just a few counts. The rearrangement joins TRBV27 to TRBJ1-3; D ambiguous. Germline V gene lookup returns CDR1 MNHEY and CDR2 SMNVEV (reference sequence). The CDR3 is 13 amino acids. V was clipped by 6 bases and J by 0 bases, with 6 bases between them. The CDR3 nucleotides read TGTGCCAGCAGAGCCCTCTCTGGAAACACCATATATTTT. Translated, it gives CASRALSGNTIYF.

This clone appeared once. This rearrangement joins TRBV12-5 to TRBJ2-1; TRBD1 is a possible D gene (6 bases). This CDR3 is 15 amino acids long. The germline V gene encodes CDR1 LGHNT and CDR2 FRNRAP. V lost 5 bases and J lost 6, with 17 bases in between. The CDR3 DNA reads as TGTGCTAGTGGTGCGGGCCCCAGGGGAAGCAATGAGCAGTTCTTC. Its translation: CASGAGPRGSNEQFF.

This clone was recorded once. The V call is TRBV6-5, the J call TRBJ2-7; TRBD2 might be the D (6 bases). This CDR3 spans 12 amino acids. V gave up 6 bases and J gave up 6 bases, with 12 bases separating them. Germline assignment: CDR1 MNHEY and CDR2 SVGAGI. The CDR3 protein is CASRQSGGEQYF. As DNA, the CDR3 is TGTGCCAGCAGACAATCCGGGGGCGAGCAGTACTTC.

The DNA of the CDR3 is TGTGCCAGCAGCTTATCTGGGGCAGATACGCAGTATTTT. Translation: CASSLSGADTQYF. This chain uses TRBV7-9 with TRBJ2-3; D is unresolved. V was pared by 2 bases and J by 4 bases, with 7 bases between. Germline V gives CDR1 SEHNR, CDR2 FQNEAQ (reference sequence). The CDR3 has 13 amino acids.

V gene TRBV2 combines with J gene TRBJ2-1; no clear D gene. This CDR3 has 11 residues. Per the germline V gene, CDR1 is SNHLY and CDR2 is FYNNEI. V gave up 5 bases and J gave up 14 bases, with 13 bases separating them. DNA for the CDR3: TGTGCCAGCAGTCAAACGACAACGGAGTTCTTC. It codes for CASSQTTTEFF.

V and J are TRBV7-2 and TRBJ1-6; maybe TRBD1 (6 bases). The CDR3 consists of 17 residues. Germline-derived CDR1 and CDR2 are SGHTA and FQGNSA. The V end was cut by 5 bases, the J end by 8 bases, with 22 bases between. The CDR3 spells CASSPRLGGKGDSPLHF. The CDR3 coding sequence is TGTGCCAGCAGCCCCCGTTTAGGGGGTAAAGGGGATTCACCCCTCCACTTT. The full variable domain, in which reference TRBV7-2 and TRBJ1-6 provide the parts outside the CDR3, is GAGVSQSPSNKVTEKGKDVELRCDPISGHTALYWYRQSLGQGLEFLIYFQGNSAPDKSGLPSDRFSAERTGGSVSTLTIQRTQQEDSAVYLCASSPRLGGKGDSPLHFGNGTRLTVT.